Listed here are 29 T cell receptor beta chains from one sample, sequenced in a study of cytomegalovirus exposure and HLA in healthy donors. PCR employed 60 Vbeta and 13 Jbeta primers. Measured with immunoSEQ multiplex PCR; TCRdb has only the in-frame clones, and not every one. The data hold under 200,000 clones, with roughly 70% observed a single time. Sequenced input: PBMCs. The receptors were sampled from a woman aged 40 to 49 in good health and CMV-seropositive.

The CDR3 nucleotides read TGTGCCAGTAGTCTCCTCGGACAGCGCTACGAGCAGTACTTC. Translated, it gives CASSLLGQRYEQYF. V and J are TRBV19 and TRBJ2-7, with D possibly being TRBD1 (6 bases). Trimming took off 5 bases at V and 3 bases at J, with 14 bases between the two ends. Germline values: CDR1 LNHDA, CDR2 SQIVND (reference sequence). The CDR3 has 14 residues.

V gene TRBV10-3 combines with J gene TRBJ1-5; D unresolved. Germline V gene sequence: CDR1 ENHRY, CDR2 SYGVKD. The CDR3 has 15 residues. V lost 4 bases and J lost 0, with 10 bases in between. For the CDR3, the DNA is TGTGCCATCAGTGCGGTTATTGATAGCAATCAGCCCCAGCATTTT. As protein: CAISAVIDSNQPQHF.

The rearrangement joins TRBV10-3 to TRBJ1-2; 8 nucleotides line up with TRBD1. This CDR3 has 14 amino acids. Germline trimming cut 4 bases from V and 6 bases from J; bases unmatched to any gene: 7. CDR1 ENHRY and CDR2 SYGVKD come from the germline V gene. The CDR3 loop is CAISGTQTGDGYTF. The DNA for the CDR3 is TGTGCCATCAGTGGCACTCAGACAGGGGATGGCTACACCTTC.

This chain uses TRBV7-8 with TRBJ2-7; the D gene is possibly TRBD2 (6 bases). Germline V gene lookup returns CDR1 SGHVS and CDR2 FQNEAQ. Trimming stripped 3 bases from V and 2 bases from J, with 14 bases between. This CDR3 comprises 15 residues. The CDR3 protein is CASSFGGTLTYEQYF. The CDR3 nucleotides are TGTGCCAGCAGCTTCGGCGGGACTCTAACCTACGAGCAGTACTTC. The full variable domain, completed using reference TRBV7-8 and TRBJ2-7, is GAGVSQSPRYKVAKRGQDVALRCDPISGHVSLFWYQQALGQGPEFLTYFQNEAQLDKSGLPSDRFFAERPEGSVSTLKIQRTQQEDSAVYLCASSFGGTLTYEQYFGPGTRLTVT.

CDR3 in amino acids: CAISDADSNEQFF. In nucleotides, the CDR3 is TGTGCCATCAGTGACGCGGACAGCAATGAGCAGTTCTTC. J is TRBJ2-1 and V is TRBV10-3; D is possibly TRBD1 (6 bases). The CDR3 totals 13 residues. Germline CDR1 ENHRY, CDR2 SYGVKD. V shed 3 bases and J shed 6 bases, with 9 bases lying between them.

The CDR3: CASSQGTSGEQYF. CDR3 DNA: TGTGCCAGCTCACAGGGGACTAGCGGCGAGCAGTACTTC. This chain links TRBV18 with TRBJ2-7, with 11 bases fitting TRBD2. There are 13 residues in the CDR3. V gave up 4 bases and J gave up 6 bases; unmatched junction bases: 2. The germline V gene has CDR1 KGHSH and CDR2 LQKENI.

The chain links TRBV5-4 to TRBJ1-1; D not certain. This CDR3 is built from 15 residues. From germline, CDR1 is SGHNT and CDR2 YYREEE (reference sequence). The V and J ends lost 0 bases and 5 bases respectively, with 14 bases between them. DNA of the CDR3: TGTGCCAGCAGCTTGGATTCGGTAAGCTTGACTGAAGCTTTCTTT. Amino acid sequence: CASSLDSVSLTEAFF.

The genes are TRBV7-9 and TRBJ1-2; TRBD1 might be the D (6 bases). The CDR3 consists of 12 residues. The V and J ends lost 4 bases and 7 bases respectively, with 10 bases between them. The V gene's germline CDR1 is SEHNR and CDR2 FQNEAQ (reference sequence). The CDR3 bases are TGTGCCAGCAGCTCAGGGGTGTCTGGCTACACCTTC. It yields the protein CASSSGVSGYTF.

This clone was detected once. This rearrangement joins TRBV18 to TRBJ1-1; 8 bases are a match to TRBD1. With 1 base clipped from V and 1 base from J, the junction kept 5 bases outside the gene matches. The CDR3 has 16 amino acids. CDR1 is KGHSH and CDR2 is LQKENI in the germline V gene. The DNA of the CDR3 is TGTGCCAGCTCACCACGATACCAGGGGGCGAACACTGAAGCTTTCTTT. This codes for CASSPRYQGANTEAFF.

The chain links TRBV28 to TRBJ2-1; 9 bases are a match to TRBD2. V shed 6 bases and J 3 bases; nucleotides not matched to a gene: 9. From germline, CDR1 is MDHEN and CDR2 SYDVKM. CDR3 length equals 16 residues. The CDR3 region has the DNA TGTGCCAGCAGCTCCAGACTAGCGGAATACTACAATGAGCAGTTCTTC. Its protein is CASSSRLAEYYNEQFF.

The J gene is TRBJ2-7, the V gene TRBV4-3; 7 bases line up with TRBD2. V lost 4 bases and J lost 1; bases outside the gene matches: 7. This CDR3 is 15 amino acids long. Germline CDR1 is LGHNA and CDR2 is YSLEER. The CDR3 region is CASSRWRGLSYEQYF. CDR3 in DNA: TGCGCCAGCAGCCGCTGGCGGGGGTTATCCTACGAGCAGTACTTC.

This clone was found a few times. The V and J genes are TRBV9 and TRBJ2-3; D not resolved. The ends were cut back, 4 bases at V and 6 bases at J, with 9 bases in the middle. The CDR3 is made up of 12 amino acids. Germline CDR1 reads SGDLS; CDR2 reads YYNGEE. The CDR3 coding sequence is TGTGCCAGCAGCCCAGGTAGGGATACGCAGTATTTT. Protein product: CASSPGRDTQYF.

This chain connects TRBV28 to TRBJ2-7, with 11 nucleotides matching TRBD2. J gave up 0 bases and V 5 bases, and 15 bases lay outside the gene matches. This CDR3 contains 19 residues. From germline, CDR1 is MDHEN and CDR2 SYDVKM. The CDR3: CASSPSVRTSGSYSYEQYF. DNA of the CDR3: TGTGCCAGCAGTCCCTCGGTGAGGACTAGCGGGTCCTACTCCTACGAGCAGTACTTC.

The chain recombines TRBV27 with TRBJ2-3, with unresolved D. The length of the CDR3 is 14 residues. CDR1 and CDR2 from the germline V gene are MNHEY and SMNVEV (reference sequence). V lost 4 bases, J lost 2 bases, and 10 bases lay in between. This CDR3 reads CASSSPPPTDTQYF. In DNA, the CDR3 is TGTGCCAGCAGTTCTCCCCCCCCCACAGATACGCAGTATTTT.

CDR3: CASSLIPGSSGNTIYF. DNA of the CDR3: TGTGCCAGCAGCTTAATTCCGGGTAGCTCTGGAAACACCATATATTTT. This chain links TRBV13 with TRBJ1-3, with D uncertain. The V end was cut by 2 bases, the J end by 0 bases, with 11 bases between. The length of the CDR3 is 16 residues. CDR1 and CDR2 from the germline V gene are PRHDT and FYEKMQ (reference sequence).

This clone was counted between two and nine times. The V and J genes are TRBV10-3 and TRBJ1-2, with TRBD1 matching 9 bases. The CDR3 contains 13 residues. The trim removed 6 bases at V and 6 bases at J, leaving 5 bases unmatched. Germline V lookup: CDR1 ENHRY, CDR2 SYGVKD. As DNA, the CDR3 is TGTGCCATCAGCGAAGACAGGGGGAATGGCTACACCTTC. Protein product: CAISEDRGNGYTF.

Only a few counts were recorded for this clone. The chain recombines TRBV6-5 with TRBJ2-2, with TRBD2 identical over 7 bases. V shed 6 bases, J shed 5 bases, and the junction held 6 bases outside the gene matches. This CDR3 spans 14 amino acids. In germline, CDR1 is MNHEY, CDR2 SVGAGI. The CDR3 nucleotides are TGTGCCAGCAGAGGGACTACCTCAACCGGGGAGCTGTTTTTT. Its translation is CASRGTTSTGELFF.

CDR3 DNA: TGTGCCAGCGCAAAGGGGACTAGCTTGGATGAGCAGTTCTTC. Encoded protein: CASAKGTSLDEQFF. V is TRBV6-4 and J is TRBJ2-1; 9 bases are a match to TRBD2. Germline-derived CDR1 and CDR2 are MRHNA and SNTAGT. Unmatched junction bases numbered 10, after V lost 8 bases and J lost 8 bases. The CDR3 runs 14 residues.

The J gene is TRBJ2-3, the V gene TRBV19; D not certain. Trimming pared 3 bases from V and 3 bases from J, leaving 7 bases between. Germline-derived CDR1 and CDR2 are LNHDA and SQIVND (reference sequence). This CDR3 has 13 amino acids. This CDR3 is CASSISTTDTQYF. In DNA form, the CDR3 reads TGTGCCAGTAGTATCTCGACAACAGATACGCAGTATTTT.

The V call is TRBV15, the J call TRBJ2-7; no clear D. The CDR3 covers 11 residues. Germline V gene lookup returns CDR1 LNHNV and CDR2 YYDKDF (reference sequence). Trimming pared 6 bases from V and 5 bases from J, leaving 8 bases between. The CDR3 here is CATRANDEQYF. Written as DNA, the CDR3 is TGTGCCACCAGAGCTAACGACGAGCAGTACTTC. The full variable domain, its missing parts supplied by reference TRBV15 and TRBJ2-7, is DAMVIQNPRYQVTQFGKPVTLSCSQTLNHNVMYWYQQKSSQAPKLLFHYYDKDFNNEADTPDNFQSRRPNTSFCFLDIRSPGLGDTAMYLCATRANDEQYFGPGTRLTVT.

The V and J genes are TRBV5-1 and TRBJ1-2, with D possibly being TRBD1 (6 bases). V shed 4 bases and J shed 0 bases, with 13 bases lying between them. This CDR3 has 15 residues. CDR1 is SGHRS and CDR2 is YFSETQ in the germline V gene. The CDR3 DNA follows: TGCGCCAGCAGCACTTCGACAGGCGCTAACTATGGCTACACCTTC. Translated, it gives CASSTSTGANYGYTF.

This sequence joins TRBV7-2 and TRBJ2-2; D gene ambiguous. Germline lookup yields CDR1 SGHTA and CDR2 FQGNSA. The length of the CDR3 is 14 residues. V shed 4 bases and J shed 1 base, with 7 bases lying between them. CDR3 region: CASSYQKNTGELFF. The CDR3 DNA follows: TGTGCCAGCAGCTACCAGAAGAACACCGGGGAGCTGTTTTTT. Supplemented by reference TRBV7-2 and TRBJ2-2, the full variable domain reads GAGVSQSPSNKVTEKGKDVELRCDPISGHTALYWYRQSLGQGLEFLIYFQGNSAPDKSGLPSDRFSAERTGGSVSTLTIQRTQQEDSAVYLCASSYQKNTGELFFGEGSRLTVL.

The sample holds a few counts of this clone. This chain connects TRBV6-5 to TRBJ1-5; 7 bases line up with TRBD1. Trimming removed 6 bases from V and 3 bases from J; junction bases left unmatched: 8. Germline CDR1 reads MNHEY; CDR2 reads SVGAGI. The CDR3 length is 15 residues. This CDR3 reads CASRAETGPNQPQHF. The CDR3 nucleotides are TGTGCCAGCAGAGCCGAGACAGGGCCCAATCAGCCCCAGCATTTT.

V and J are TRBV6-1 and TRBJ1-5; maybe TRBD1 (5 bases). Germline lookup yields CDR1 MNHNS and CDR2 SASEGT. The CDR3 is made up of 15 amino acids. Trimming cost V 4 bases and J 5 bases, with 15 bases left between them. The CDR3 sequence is CASSGGAGDDQPQHF. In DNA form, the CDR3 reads TGTGCCAGCAGTGGCGGGGCCGGGGACGATCAGCCCCAGCATTTT.

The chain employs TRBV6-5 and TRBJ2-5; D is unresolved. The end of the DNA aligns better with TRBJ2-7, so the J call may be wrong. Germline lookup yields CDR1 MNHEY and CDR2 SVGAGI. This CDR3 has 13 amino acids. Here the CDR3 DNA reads TGTGCCAGCAGTCCCCGGGTCTTCTACGAGCAGTACTTC. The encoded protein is CASSPRVFYEQYF.

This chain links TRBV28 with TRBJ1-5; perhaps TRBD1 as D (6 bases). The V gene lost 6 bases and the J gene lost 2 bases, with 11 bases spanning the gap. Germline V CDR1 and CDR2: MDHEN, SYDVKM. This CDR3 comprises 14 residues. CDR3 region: CASSPGQRNQPQHF. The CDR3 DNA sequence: TGTGCCAGCAGCCCCGGACAGCGCAATCAGCCCCAGCATTTT.

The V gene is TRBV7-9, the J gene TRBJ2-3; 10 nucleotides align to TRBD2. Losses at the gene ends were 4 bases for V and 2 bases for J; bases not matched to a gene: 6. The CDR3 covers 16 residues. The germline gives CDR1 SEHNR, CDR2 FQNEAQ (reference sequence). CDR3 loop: CASSWPLAGVTDTQYF. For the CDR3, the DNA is TGTGCCAGCAGCTGGCCCCTAGCGGGGGTCACAGATACGCAGTATTTT.

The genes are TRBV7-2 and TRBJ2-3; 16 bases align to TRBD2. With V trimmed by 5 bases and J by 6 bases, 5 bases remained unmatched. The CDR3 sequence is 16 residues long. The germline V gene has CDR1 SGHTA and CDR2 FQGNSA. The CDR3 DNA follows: TGTGCCAGCAGCCCGGGACTAGCGGGGGGGTCCGATACGCAGTATTTT. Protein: CASSPGLAGGSDTQYF.

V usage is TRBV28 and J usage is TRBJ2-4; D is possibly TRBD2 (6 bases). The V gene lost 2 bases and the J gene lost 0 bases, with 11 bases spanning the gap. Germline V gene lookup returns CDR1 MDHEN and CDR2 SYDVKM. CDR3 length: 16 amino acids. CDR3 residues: CASSLDVSGAKNIQYF. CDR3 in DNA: TGTGCCAGCAGTTTAGACGTTAGCGGAGCCAAAAACATTCAGTACTTC.